This T cell receptor (beta chain) was recovered during a study of shared clonotypes between healthy human individuals. Study outcomes and limitations: Clonotypes shared by all four donors outscored non-shared clonotypes in generation probability.

This clone was counted between two and nine times. Its target is unknown. The sample has other DNA sequences that encode this CDR3 too. The naive CD8 subset, CD45RO-negative cells positively selected for CCR7, excluded terminally differentiated effector memory CD45RA+ cells. The germline gives CDR1 MNHEY, CDR2 SVGAGI. The CDR3 has 13 residues. V lost 6 bases and J 4 bases, leaving 12 bases between the germline ends. TCRdb's table, derived via immunoSEQ multiplex PCR, lists solely in-frame clones and lacks some. The repertoire holds about 2 million clones, with about 95% as singletons. Input material: naive CD8+ T cells sorted from blood. The receptor was isolated from a man aged 18 to 29 in good health. The rearrangement joins TRBV6-5 to TRBJ1-1; the D gene is possibly TRBD1 (6 bases). CDR3 sequence reads: CASRPRGGTEAFF. CDR3 DNA sequence: TGTGCCAGCAGACCCAGGGGAGGCACTGAAGCTTTCTTT.